The rows below give T cell receptor beta chains drawn from one sample of a study of cytomegalovirus exposure and HLA in healthy donors. Here immunoSEQ multiplex PCR was the method, and the copy in TCRdb shows in-frame clones only, minus some. The sample comprises about 350,000 clones, roughly 87% of which are singletons, and 1% to 1.5% rests with the top ten. Material: PBMCs. These receptors were collected from a young woman in good health and CMV-seropositive. The CDR3 runs from the conserved cysteine through the conserved F or W. Each record gives: J gene, clone size, D gene, V gene, CDR3 DNA, CDR3 protein. The D gene is left open where the match is weak. Clone size is not always given. Where it is, it says once, few, many or a class for expanded clones.

J: TRBJ1-1; size: NA; D: NA; V: TRBV27; DNA: TGTGCCAGCAGTTTAATCCCCTCCCGGGGAGCTTTCTTT; CDR3: CASSLIPSRGAFF
J: TRBJ2-1; size: NA; D: TRBD2; V: TRBV28; DNA: TGTGCCACGCGGGAGTTGGATGAGCAGTTCTTC; CDR3: CATRELDEQFF
J: TRBJ1-2; size: NA; D: NA; V: TRBV9; DNA: TGTGCCAGCAGCGTCGCAGGGGTAAAGAACTATGGCTACACCTTC; CDR3: CASSVAGVKNYGYTF
J: TRBJ2-7; size: NA; D: TRBD2; V: TRBV7-2; DNA: TGTGCCAGCAGGGCTGCCCCGGGACTAGCCTACGAGCAGTACTTC; CDR3: CASRAAPGLAYEQYF
J: TRBJ2-5; size: few; D: NA; V: TRBV30; DNA: TGTGCCTGGAGTGTATTGCAGGGGCGGCAAGAGACCCAGTACTTC; CDR3: CAWSVLQGRQETQYF
J: TRBJ2-1; size: NA; D: NA; V: TRBV6-6; DNA: TGTGCCAGCAGCCAAGGACAGCTGTACAATGAGCAGTTCTTC; CDR3: CASSQGQLYNEQFF
J: TRBJ1-6; size: few; D: NA; V: TRBV6-5; DNA: TGTGCCAGCAGTTCACAAGGTTCACCCCTCCACTTT; CDR3: CASSSQGSPLHF
J: TRBJ1-2; size: NA; D: NA; V: TRBV5-1; DNA: TGCGCCAGCCGCAGGACCACTAACTATGGCTACACCTTC; CDR3: CASRRTTNYGYTF
J: TRBJ2-3; size: NA; D: NA; V: TRBV7-6; DNA: TGTGCCAGCAGCTTGTTAGATACGCAGTATTTT; CDR3: CASSLLDTQYF
J: TRBJ2-7; size: NA; D: TRBD1; V: TRBV7-3; DNA: TGTGCCAGCAGCCCTGGGACAGGAAGAATCTACGAGCAGTACTTC; CDR3: CASSPGTGRIYEQYF
J: TRBJ1-5; size: NA; D: TRBD1; V: TRBV2; DNA: TGTGCCAGCAGGACAGGGTTGGGGAGTCAGCCCCAGCATTTT; CDR3: CASRTGLGSQPQHF
J: TRBJ1-2; size: NA; D: TRBD1; V: TRBV30; DNA: TGTGCCTGGAGTACCCAACCGGGACAGGGGTTTGGCTACACCTTC; CDR3: CAWSTQPGQGFGYTF
J: TRBJ1-1; size: NA; D: TRBD1; V: TRBV13; DNA: TGTGCCAGCAGCAACCGGGACAGCTTCCTTGAAGCTTTCTTT; CDR3: CASSNRDSFLEAFF
J: TRBJ2-1; size: NA; D: NA; V: TRBV2; DNA: TGTGCCAGCGGGGAACCAGGAAATGAGCAGTTCTTC; CDR3: CASGEPGNEQFF
J: TRBJ1-5; size: NA; D: TRBD1; V: TRBV28; DNA: TGTGCCAGCAGTTTAAGATTCGTAAGACAGGGGCGCAATCAGCCCCAGCATTTT; CDR3: CASSLRFVRQGRNQPQHF
J: TRBJ1-4; size: NA; D: NA; V: TRBV28; DNA: TGTGCCAGCAAATTGGGGGTTGCAACTAATGAAAAACTGTTTTTT; CDR3: CASKLGVATNEKLFF
J: TRBJ1-5; size: NA; D: NA; V: TRBV4-2; DNA: TGTGCCAGCAGCCAAGTGGGAAATCAGCCCCAGCATTTT; CDR3: CASSQVGNQPQHF
J: TRBJ1-2; size: NA; D: NA; V: TRBV5-1; DNA: TGCGCCAGCAGCTTGGGAATTTTGGGGCCTGGCTACACCTTC; CDR3: CASSLGILGPGYTF
J: TRBJ2-1; size: NA; D: TRBD2; V: TRBV7-8; DNA: TGTGCCAGCAGCCGAAAGACTAGCGCCTACAATGAGCAGTTCTTC; CDR3: CASSRKTSAYNEQFF
J: TRBJ1-5; size: NA; D: NA; V: TRBV18; DNA: TGTGCCAGCTCACTTACCGGTGACAGCAATCAGCCCCAGCATTTT; CDR3: CASSLTGDSNQPQHF